This record covers a single T cell receptor beta chain. Germline V lookup: CDR1 SGHKS, CDR2 YYEKEE (reference sequence). V was clipped by 3 bases and J by 2 bases; unmatched bases: 7. The CDR3 consists of 16 residues. The source of the sample is a study of blood T cell repertoires in COVID-19. Study-wide context: PBMCs, B-cell-depleted T cells, or T cells provided the cDNA or gDNA that made up the material.

The authors' processing: Estimated nucleated cell counts came from reference gene primer amplification. Data came from immunoSEQ multiplex PCR; TCRdb stores just in-frame clones and leaves some out. V and J calls and clone size come straight from that table; D and trimming were deduced from the DNA. Of 10,000 to 15,000 clones in the sample, around 80% are singletons; the top ten hold around 45%. This TCR was recovered from an elderly man with acute or convalescent COVID-19. The V and J genes are TRBV5-5 and TRBJ2-3; TRBD1 aligns across 9 bases. Sequenced material: peripheral blood. This chain's CDR3 is CASSSGTGIFTDTQYF. For the CDR3, the DNA is TGTGCCAGCAGCTCCGGGACAGGGATCTTCACAGATACGCAGTATTTT. The variable domain in full, with the rest retrieved from reference TRBV5-5 and TRBJ2-3, is DAGVTQSPTHLIKTRGQQVTLRCSPISGHKSVSWYQQVLGQGPQFIFQYYEKEERGRGNFPDRFSARQFPNYSSELNVNALLLGDSALYLCASSSGTGIFTDTQYFGPGTRLTVL.